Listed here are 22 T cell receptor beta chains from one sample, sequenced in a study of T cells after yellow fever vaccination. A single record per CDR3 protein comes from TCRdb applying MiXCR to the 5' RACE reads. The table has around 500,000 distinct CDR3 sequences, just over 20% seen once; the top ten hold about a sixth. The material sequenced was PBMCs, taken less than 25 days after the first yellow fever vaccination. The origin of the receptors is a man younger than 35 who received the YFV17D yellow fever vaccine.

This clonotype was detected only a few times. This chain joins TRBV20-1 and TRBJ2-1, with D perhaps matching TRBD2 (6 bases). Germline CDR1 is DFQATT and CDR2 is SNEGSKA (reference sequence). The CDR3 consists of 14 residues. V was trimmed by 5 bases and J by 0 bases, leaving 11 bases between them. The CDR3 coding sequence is TGCAGTGCTTTAGCGGCGTTCTCCTACAATGAGCAGTTCTTC. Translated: CSALAAFSYNEQFF.

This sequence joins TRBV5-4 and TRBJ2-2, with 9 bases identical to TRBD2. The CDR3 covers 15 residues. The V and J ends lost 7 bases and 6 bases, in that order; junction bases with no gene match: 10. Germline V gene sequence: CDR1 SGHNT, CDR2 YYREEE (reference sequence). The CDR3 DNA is TGTGCCAGCGGCGGGGGGGCGCTAGCTGCCGGGGAGCTGTTTTTT. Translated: CASGGGALAAGELFF. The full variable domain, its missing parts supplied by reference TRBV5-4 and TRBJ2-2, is ETGVTQSPTHLIKTRGQQVTLRCSSQSGHNTVSWYQQALGQGPQFIFQYYREEENGRGNFPPRFSGLQFPNYSSELNVNALELDDSALYLCASGGGALAAGELFFGEGSRLTVL.

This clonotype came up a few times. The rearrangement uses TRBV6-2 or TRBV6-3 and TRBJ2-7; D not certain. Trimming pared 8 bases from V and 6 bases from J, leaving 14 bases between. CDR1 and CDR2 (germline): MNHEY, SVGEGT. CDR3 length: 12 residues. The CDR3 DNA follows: TGTGCCAGCGGAACTTGGGCCTTCGAGCAGTACGTC. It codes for CASGTWAFEQYV.

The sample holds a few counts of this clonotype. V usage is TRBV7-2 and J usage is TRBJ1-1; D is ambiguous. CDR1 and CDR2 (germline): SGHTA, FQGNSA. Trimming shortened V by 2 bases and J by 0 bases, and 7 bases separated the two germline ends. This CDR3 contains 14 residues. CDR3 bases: TGTGCCAGCAGCTTAAGGGCGATGAACACTGAAGCTTTCTTT. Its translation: CASSLRAMNTEAFF.

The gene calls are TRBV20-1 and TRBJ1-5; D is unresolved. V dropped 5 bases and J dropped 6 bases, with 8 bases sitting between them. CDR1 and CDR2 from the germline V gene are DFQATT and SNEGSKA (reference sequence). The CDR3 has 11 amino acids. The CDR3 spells CSAPRVQPQHF. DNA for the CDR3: TGCAGTGCTCCTAGGGTTCAGCCCCAGCATTTT.

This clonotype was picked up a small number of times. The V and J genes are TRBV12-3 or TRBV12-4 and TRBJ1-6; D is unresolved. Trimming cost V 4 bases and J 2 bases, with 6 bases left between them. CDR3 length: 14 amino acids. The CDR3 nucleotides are TGTGCCAGCAGTTCAAGACCCTATAATTCACCCCTCCACTTT. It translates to CASSSRPYNSPLHF.

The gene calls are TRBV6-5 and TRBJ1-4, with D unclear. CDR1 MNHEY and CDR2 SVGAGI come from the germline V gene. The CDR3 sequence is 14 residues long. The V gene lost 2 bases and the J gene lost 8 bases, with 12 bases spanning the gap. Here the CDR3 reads CASSYQWEGEKLFF. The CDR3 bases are TGTGCCAGCAGTTACCAGTGGGAAGGGGAAAAACTGTTTTTT.

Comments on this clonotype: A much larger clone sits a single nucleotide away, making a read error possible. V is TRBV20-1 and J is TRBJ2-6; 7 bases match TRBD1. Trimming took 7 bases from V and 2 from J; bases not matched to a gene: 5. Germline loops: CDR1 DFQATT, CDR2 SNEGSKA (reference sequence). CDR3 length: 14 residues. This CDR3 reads CSGGQGAGANVLTF. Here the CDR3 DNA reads TGCAGTGGGGGGCAGGGGGCTGGGGCCAACGTCCTGACTTTC.

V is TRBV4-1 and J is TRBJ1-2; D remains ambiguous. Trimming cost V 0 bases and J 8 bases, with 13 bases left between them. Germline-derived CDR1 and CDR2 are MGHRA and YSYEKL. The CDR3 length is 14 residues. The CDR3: CASSQDGGLRGYTF. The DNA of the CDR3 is TGCGCCAGCAGCCAAGATGGAGGGTTGCGAGGCTACACCTTC.

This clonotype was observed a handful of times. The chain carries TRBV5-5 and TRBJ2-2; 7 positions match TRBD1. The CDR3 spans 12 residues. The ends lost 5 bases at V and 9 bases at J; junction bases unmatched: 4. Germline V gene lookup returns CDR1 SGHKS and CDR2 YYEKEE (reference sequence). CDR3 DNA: TGTGCCAGCAGGACAGGGCACAGGGAGCTGTTTTTT. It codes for CASRTGHRELFF.

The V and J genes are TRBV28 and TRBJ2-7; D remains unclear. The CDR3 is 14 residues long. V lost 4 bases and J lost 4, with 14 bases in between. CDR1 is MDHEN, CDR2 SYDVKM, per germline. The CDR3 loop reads CASSSPGREYEQYV. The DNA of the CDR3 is TGTGCCAGCAGTTCCCCCGGACGCGAGTACGAGCAGTACGTC.

CDR3 protein: CASSYSMSPNTEAFF. In DNA form, the CDR3 reads TGTGCCAGCAGTTACTCAATGTCGCCTAACACTGAAGCTTTCTTT. The V gene is TRBV6-5, the J gene TRBJ1-1; D gene ambiguous. The V gene lost 0 bases and the J gene lost 2 bases, with 10 bases spanning the gap. The CDR3 spans 15 residues. CDR1 is MNHEY and CDR2 is SVGAGI in the germline V gene.

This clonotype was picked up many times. The CDR3 coding sequence is TGTGCCAGCAGCCACGGGGCCCAGGGGGCCTGGGAGACCCAGTACTTC. Its translation is CASSHGAQGAWETQYF. This chain connects TRBV4-2 to TRBJ2-5; 8 nucleotides line up with TRBD1. The CDR3 has 16 amino acids. Trimming at V came to 3 bases and at J to 5 bases, leaving 11 bases not matched to a gene. CDR1 is LGHNA, CDR2 YNFKEQ, per germline.

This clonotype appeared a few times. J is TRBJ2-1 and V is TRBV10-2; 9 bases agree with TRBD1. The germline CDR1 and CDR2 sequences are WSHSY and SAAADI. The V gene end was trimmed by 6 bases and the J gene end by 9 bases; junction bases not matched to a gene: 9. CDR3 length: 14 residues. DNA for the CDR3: TGCGCCAGCAGGGACGGGACAGGGTATCCTGAGCAGTTCTTC. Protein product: CASRDGTGYPEQFF.

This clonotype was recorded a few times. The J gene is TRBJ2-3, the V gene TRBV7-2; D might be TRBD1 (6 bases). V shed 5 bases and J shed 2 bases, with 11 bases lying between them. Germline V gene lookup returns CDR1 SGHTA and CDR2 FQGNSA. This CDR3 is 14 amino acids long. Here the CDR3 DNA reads TGTGCCAGCAGCCCCGGGACACCCACAGATACGCAGTATTTT. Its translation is CASSPGTPTDTQYF.

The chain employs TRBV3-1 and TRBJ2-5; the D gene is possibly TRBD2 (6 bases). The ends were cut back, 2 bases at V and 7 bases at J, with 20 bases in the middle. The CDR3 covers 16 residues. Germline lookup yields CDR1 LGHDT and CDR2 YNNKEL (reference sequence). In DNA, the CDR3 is TGTGCCAGCAGCCAACCCACGGTAGCGGCATCGGGGACCCAGTACTTC. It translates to CASSQPTVAASGTQYF.

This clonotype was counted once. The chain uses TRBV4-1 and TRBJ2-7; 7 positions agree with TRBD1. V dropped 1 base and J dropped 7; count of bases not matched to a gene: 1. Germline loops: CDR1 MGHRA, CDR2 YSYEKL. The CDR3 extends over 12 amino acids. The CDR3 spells CASSQAGGEQYV. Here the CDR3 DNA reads TGCGCCAGCAGCCAAGCAGGGGGAGAGCAGTACGTC.

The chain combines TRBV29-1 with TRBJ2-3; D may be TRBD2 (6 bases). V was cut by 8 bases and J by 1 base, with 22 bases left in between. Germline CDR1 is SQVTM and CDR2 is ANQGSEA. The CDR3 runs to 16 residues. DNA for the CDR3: TGCAGCCATAAATCGGGACCCGGGGGTGGCACAGATACGCAGTATTTT. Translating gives CSHKSGPGGGTDTQYF.

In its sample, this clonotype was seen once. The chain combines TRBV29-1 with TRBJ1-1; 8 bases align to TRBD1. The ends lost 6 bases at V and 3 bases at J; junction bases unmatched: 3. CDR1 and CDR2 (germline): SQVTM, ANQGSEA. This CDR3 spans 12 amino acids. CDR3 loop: CSVRQGHTEAFF. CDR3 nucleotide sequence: TGCAGCGTCCGACAGGGGCACACTGAAGCTTTCTTT.

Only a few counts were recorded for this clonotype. CDR3 region: CASSLGVVASTDTQYF. CDR3 DNA sequence: TGTGCCAGCAGTCTCGGGGTCGTGGCGTCCACAGATACGCAGTATTTT. This chain joins TRBV28 and TRBJ2-3; D may be TRBD2 (5 bases). In germline, CDR1 is MDHEN, CDR2 SYDVKM. The CDR3 loop spans 16 amino acids. Trimming took 5 bases from V and 2 from J, leaving 17 bases between them.

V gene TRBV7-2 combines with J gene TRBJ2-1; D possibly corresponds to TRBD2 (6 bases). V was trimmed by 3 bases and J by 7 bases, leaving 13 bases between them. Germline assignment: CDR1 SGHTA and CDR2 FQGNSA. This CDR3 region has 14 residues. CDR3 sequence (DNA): TGTGCCAGCAGCTTCCCCGGGACTCTGAATGAGCAGTTCTTC. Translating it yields CASSFPGTLNEQFF.

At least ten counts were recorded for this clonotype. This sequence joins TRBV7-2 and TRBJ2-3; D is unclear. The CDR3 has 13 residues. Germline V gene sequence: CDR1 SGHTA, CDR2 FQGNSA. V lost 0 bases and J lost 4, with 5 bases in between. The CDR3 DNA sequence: TGTGCCAGCAGCTTAGCGTTACCAGATACGCAGTATTTT. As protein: CASSLALPDTQYF.